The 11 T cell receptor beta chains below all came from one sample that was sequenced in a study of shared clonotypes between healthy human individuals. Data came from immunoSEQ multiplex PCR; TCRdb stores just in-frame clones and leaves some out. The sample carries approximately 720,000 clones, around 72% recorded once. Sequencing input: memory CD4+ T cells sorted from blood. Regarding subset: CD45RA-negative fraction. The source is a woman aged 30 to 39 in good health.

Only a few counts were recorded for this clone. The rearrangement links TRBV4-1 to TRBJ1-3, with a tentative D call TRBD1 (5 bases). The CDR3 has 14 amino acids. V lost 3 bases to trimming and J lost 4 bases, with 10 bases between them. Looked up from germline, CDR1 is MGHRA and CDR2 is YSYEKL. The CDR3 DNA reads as TGCGCCAGCAGCCAGCAGGGTCTAGGAAACACCATATATTTT. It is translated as CASSQQGLGNTIYF.

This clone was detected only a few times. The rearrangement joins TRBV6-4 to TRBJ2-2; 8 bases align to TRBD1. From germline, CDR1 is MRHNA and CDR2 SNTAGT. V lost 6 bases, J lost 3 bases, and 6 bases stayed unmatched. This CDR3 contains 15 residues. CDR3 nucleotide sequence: TGTGCCAGCAGACAGGGGGGCGATGACACCGGGGAGCTGTTTTTT. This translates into CASRQGGDDTGELFF.

This chain's CDR3 is CASSSDSVYGYTF. DNA for the CDR3: TGTGCCAGTAGTTCCGACAGCGTTTATGGCTACACCTTC. The rearrangement joins TRBV19 to TRBJ1-2; perhaps TRBD1 as D (5 bases). Germline V gene lookup returns CDR1 LNHDA and CDR2 SQIVND (reference sequence). The V end was cut by 5 bases, the J end by 5 bases, with 12 bases between. The CDR3 extends over 13 amino acids. The full variable domain, completed using reference TRBV19 and TRBJ1-2, is DGGITQSPKYLFRKEGQNVTLSCEQNLNHDAMYWYRQDPGQGLRLIYYSQIVNDFQKGDIAEGYSVSREKKESFPLTVTSAQKNPTAFYLCASSSDSVYGYTFGSGTRLTVV.

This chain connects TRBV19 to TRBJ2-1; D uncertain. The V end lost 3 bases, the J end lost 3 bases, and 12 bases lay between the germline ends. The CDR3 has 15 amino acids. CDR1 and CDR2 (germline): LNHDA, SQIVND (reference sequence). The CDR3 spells CASSITSDFYNEQFF. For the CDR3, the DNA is TGTGCCAGTAGTATCACCTCAGACTTCTACAATGAGCAGTTCTTC.

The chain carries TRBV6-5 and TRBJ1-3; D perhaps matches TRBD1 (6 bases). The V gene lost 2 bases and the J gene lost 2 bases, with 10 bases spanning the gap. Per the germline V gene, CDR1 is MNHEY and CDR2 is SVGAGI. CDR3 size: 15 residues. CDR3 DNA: TGTGCCAGCAGTTACGGGGCAGGGGCTGGAAACACCATATATTTT. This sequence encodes CASSYGAGAGNTIYF.

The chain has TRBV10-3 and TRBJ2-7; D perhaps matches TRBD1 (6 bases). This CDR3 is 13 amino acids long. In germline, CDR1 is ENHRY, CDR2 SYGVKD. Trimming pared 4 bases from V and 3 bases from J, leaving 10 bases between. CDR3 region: CAISVDSRYEQYF. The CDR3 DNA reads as TGTGCCATCAGTGTGGACAGTCGCTACGAGCAGTACTTC.

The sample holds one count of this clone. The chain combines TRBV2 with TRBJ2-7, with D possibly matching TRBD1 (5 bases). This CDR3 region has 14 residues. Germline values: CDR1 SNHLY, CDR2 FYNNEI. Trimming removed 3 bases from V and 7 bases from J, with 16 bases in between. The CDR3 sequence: CASSDFARAVEQYF. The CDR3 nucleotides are TGTGCCAGCAGTGATTTCGCCAGGGCTGTGGAGCAGTACTTC.

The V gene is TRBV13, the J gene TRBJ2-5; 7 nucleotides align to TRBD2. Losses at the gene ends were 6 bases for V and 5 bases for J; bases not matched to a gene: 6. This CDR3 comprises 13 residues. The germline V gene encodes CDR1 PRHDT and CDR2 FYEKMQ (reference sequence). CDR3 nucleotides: TGTGCCAGCAGTTTGCGGGAGCGGGAGACCCAGTACTTC. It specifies CASSLRERETQYF.

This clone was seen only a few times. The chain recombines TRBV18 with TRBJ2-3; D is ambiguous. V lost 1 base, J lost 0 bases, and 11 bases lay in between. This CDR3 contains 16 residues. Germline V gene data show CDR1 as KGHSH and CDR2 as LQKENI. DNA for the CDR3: TGTGCCAGCTCACCACTACTGGGCACTAGCACAGATACGCAGTATTTT. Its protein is CASSPLLGTSTDTQYF. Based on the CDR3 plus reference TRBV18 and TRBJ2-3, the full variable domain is NAGVMQNPRHLVRRRGQEARLRCSPMKGHSHVYWYRQLPEEGLKFMVYLQKENIIDESGMPKERFSAEFPKEGPSILRIQQVVRGDSAAYFCASSPLLGTSTDTQYFGPGTRLTVL.

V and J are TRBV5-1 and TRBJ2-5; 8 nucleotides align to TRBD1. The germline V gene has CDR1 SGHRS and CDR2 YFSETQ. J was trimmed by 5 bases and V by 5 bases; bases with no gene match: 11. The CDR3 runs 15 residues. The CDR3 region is CASSSQGALGETQYF. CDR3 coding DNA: TGCGCCAGCAGTTCCCAGGGGGCCCTTGGTGAGACCCAGTACTTC.

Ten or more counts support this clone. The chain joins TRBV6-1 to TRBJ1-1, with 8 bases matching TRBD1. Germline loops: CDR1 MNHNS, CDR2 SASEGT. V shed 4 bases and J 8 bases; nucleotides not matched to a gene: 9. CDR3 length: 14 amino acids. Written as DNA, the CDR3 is TGTGCCAGCAGTGGGATGGACAGGGTAGGGGAAGCTTTCTTT. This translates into CASSGMDRVGEAFF.